In this sample, the clone carrying this T cell receptor (beta chain) turned up a few times. 13 Jbeta primers and 60 Vbeta primers were used for the PCR. The table came from immunoSEQ multiplex PCR; TCRdb's copy has only in-frame clones and leaves some out. Of 72,000 or so clones in the sample, around 72% were seen once. This sample is part of a study of cytomegalovirus exposure and HLA in healthy donors. CDR1 and CDR2 from the germline V gene are ENHRY and SYGVKD. The J segment lost 8 bases and the V segment lost 3 bases, leaving 12 bases of the junction unmatched. The CDR3 is made up of 16 amino acids.

Sequencing was performed on PBMCs. This chain links TRBV10-3 with TRBJ1-4; 7 bases fit TRBD1. The sequence derives from a woman under 40 in good health and CMV-seropositive. The CDR3 nucleotides read TGTGCCATCAGTGACCCCCTCAGAGGGGGCGACGAAAAACTGTTTTTT. Translated, it gives CAISDPLRGGDEKLFF.